These 19 T cell receptor beta chains originate from one sample sequenced in a study of response to subunit inactivated influenza vaccine. TCRdb independently ran MiXCR on the RT-PCR reads; one entry per CDR3 protein. The sample holds a few hundred thousand distinct CDR3 sequences; 11% are singletons and the top ten take over 9.5%. This specimen consisted of PBMCs from blood, obtained 40 to 50 days after vaccination. Source of these receptors: a man in his fifties or sixties who received an inactivated influenza vaccine.

The table lists this clonotype with many counts. V gene TRBV6-5 combines with J gene TRBJ2-7, with a weak D call TRBD1 (5 bases). Germline V CDR1 and CDR2: MNHEY, SVGAGI. CDR3 length: 14 amino acids. Trimming stripped 1 base from V and 0 bases from J, with 7 bases between. CDR3 protein: CASSYFQGSYEQYF. The CDR3 nucleotides read TGTGCCAGCAGTTACTTTCAGGGCTCCTACGAGCAGTACTTC.

Points on this clonotype: This sequence may be a read error, since a much larger clone differs from it by one base. The V gene is TRBV3-1, the J gene TRBJ2-7; no clear D. The CDR3 loop spans 15 amino acids. Per germline, CDR1 LGHDT and CDR2 YNNKEL (reference sequence). CDR3 sequence reads: CASRQDAIITSQKYF. As DNA, the CDR3 is TGTGCCAGCCGCCAAGATGCCATCATCACATCTCAGAAGTACTTC.

This clonotype came up a few times. The chain links TRBV5-5 to TRBJ2-1, with 9 bases that match TRBD2. V dropped 0 bases and J dropped 0; count of bases not matched to a gene: 7. The CDR3 totals 18 residues. Germline V gene lookup returns CDR1 SGHKS and CDR2 YYEKEE (reference sequence). As DNA, the CDR3 is TGTGCCAGCAGCTTGGGACTAGCGGCCACGAGCTCCTACAATGAGCAGTTCTTC. This translates into CASSLGLAATSSYNEQFF.

This clonotype was recorded at least ten times. The V call is TRBV15, the J call TRBJ2-5; D is uncertain. Deletions cut 4 bases from V and 5 bases from J, with 14 bases between. Germline assignment: CDR1 LNHNV and CDR2 YYDKDF (reference sequence). The CDR3 contains 14 residues. In DNA, the CDR3 is TGTGCCACCAGCATTCAACTCGAAAGGGAGACCCAGTACTTC. It encodes CATSIQLERETQYF. Variable domain in full (rest from reference TRBV15 and TRBJ2-5): DAMVIQNPRYQVTQFGKPVTLSCSQTLNHNVMYWYQQKSSQAPKLLFHYYDKDFNNEADTPDNFQSRRPNTSFCFLDIRSPGLGDTAMYLCATSIQLERETQYFGPGTRLLVL.

This clonotype appeared many times. This sequence joins TRBV20-1 and TRBJ2-1; D call uncertain. The CDR3 extends over 14 amino acids. The germline V gene encodes CDR1 DFQATT and CDR2 SNEGSKA (reference sequence). V gave up 3 bases and J gave up 4 bases, with 13 bases separating them. Here the CDR3 DNA reads TGCAGTGCTAGTTTGGTAAAAGGTTACAATGAGCAGTTCTTC. It translates to CSASLVKGYNEQFF.

This clonotype was counted a few times. The gene calls are TRBV5-1 and TRBJ2-1; TRBD1 aligns across 9 bases. This CDR3 comprises 14 residues. Germline lookup yields CDR1 SGHRS and CDR2 YFSETQ. V lost 2 bases to trimming and J lost 8 bases; unmatched junction nucleotides: 5. For the CDR3, the DNA is TGCGCCAGCAGCTTAACAGGGGGCAGAGATGAGCAGTTCTTC. Its protein product is CASSLTGGRDEQFF.

The chain combines TRBV20-1 with TRBJ2-1, with TRBD2 matching 10 bases. After removal of 5 bases from V and 5 bases from J, the junction contained 6 bases not matched to a gene. CDR1 is DFQATT, CDR2 SNEGSKA, per germline (reference sequence). This CDR3 has 14 residues. CDR3 amino acids: CSAAHGTSDNEQFF. The DNA of the CDR3 is TGCAGTGCTGCCCACGGGACTAGCGACAATGAGCAGTTCTTC.

The chain uses TRBV20-1 and TRBJ2-2; TRBD1 is a possible D gene (7 bases). Germline V gene sequence: CDR1 DFQATT, CDR2 SNEGSKA (reference sequence). The CDR3 covers 13 residues. V lost 3 bases to trimming and J lost 7 bases, with 12 bases between them. The CDR3 DNA follows: TGCAGTGCTAGGGAGGGGGCGTACGGGGAGCTGTTTTTT. This encodes CSAREGAYGELFF.

The genes are TRBV20-1 and TRBJ2-7; maybe TRBD2 (5 bases). Per the germline V gene, CDR1 is DFQATT and CDR2 is SNEGSKA (reference sequence). The CDR3 runs 13 residues. Trimming took 4 bases from V and 3 from J, leaving 13 bases between them. DNA of the CDR3: TGCAGTGCTATCGGGCGGAGCGGCTACGAGCAGTACTTC. It encodes CSAIGRSGYEQYF.

The genes are TRBV19 and TRBJ2-5, with TRBD2 as a possible D gene (6 bases). CDR1 and CDR2 (germline): LNHDA, SQIVND (reference sequence). Between the trimmed V and J ends, which lost 8 bases and 2 bases, there was a span of 12 bases. The CDR3 has 13 amino acids. DNA for the CDR3: TGTGCCAGTGCGGGGCAGGGACAAGAGACCCAGTACTTC. Its protein product is CASAGQGQETQYF.

This clonotype was observed at least ten times. V gene TRBV5-1 combines with J gene TRBJ2-7; D gene ambiguous. V lost 2 bases and J 0 bases, leaving 6 bases between the germline ends. The CDR3 loop spans 13 amino acids. Germline V gene lookup returns CDR1 SGHRS and CDR2 YFSETQ. CDR3 in amino acids: CASSFLDSYEQYF. The CDR3 DNA reads as TGCGCCAGCAGCTTTCTGGACTCCTACGAGCAGTACTTC. The full variable domain, in which reference TRBV5-1 and TRBJ2-7 provide the parts outside the CDR3, is KAGVTQTPRYLIKTRGQQVTLSCSPISGHRSVSWYQQTPGQGLQFLFEYFSETQRNKGNFPGRFSGRQFSNSRSEMNVSTLELGDSALYLCASSFLDSYEQYFGPGTRLTVT.

The V call is TRBV27, the J call TRBJ2-3; tentatively, D is TRBD2 (6 bases). The CDR3 sequence is 16 residues long. Trimming took 2 bases from V and 4 from J, leaving 16 bases between them. Germline V CDR1 and CDR2: MNHEY, SMNVEV (reference sequence). The CDR3 sequence is CASSLTGFGGADTQYF. As DNA, the CDR3 is TGTGCCAGCAGTTTAACGGGGTTCGGCGGGGCAGATACGCAGTATTTT.

This clonotype was detected only a few times. V usage is TRBV20-1 and J usage is TRBJ2-7, with D possibly TRBD1 on 6 matching bases. Germline V gene sequence: CDR1 DFQATT, CDR2 SNEGSKA (reference sequence). Trimming removed 0 bases from V and 5 bases from J, with 17 bases in between. CDR3 size: 15 residues. The CDR3 sequence: CSARDPRQGTDEQYF. The CDR3 nucleotides are TGCAGTGCTAGAGATCCCCGCCAGGGGACCGACGAGCAGTACTTC.

The genes are TRBV7-2 and TRBJ2-3; D gene ambiguous. The CDR3 has 12 residues. Germline V gene sequence: CDR1 SGHTA, CDR2 FQGNSA. Between the trimmed V and J ends, which lost 5 bases and 3 bases, there was a span of 6 bases. The chain's CDR3 is CASSITTDTQYF. DNA for the CDR3: TGTGCCAGCAGCATAACAACAGATACGCAGTATTTT.

This clonotype has at least ten counts. The rearrangement joins TRBV20-1 to TRBJ1-4; D remains unclear. CDR1 is DFQATT and CDR2 is SNEGSKA in the germline V gene (reference sequence). This CDR3 spans 14 amino acids. V was trimmed by 7 bases and J by 8 bases, leaving 20 bases between them. The CDR3 here is CSGLERGYREKLFF. The DNA for the CDR3 is TGCAGTGGTCTCGAAAGAGGCTATAGAGAAAAACTGTTTTTT.

CDR3 sequence (DNA): TGTGCCACCAGTGAGGGTGGACTAGCGGACACCCAAGAGACCCAGTACTTC. It encodes CATSEGGLADTQETQYF. The V gene is TRBV24-1, the J gene TRBJ2-5; 10 bases fit TRBD2. There are 17 residues in the CDR3. V lost 4 bases, J lost 1 base, and 8 bases stayed unmatched. From germline, CDR1 is KGHDR and CDR2 SFDVKD.

At least ten counts were recorded for this clonotype. The genes are TRBV27 and TRBJ2-1; 9 nucleotides match TRBD2. The V segment lost 2 bases and the J segment 2 bases; nucleotides outside the gene matches: 10. The CDR3 has 18 residues. Germline V CDR1 and CDR2: MNHEY, SMNVEV (reference sequence). CDR3 sequence reads: CASSLLGLARIAYNEQFF. Written as DNA, the CDR3 is TGTGCCAGCAGTTTACTGGGACTAGCACGAATCGCCTACAATGAGCAGTTCTTC.

This clonotype was counted a single time. The junction does not match germline at one end; this may be a read error. The V call is TRBV20-1, the J call TRBJ2-2; D possibly corresponds to TRBD2 (6 bases). Germline loops: CDR1 DFQATT, CDR2 SNEGSKA (reference sequence). The CDR3 contains 13 residues. CDR3 region: CSAQPPPSGGLFF. The CDR3 coding sequence is TGCAGTGCCCAACCACCCCCGTCCGGGGGGCTGTTTTTT.

This clonotype has only a few counts. This sequence joins TRBV7-2 and TRBJ2-7; D remains unclear. V dropped 6 bases and J dropped 1 base, with 4 bases sitting between them. The CDR3 is 11 amino acids. CDR1 is SGHTA and CDR2 is FQGNSA in the germline V gene. The CDR3: CASRESYEQYF. CDR3 bases: TGTGCCAGCAGAGAATCCTACGAGCAGTACTTC.